This T cell receptor beta chain was profiled in a study of cytomegalovirus exposure and HLA in healthy donors. The PCR used 60 Vbeta and 13 Jbeta primers. Some clones are missing from TCRdb's copy, which holds only in-frame ones; the method was immunoSEQ multiplex PCR. The sample lists around 130,000 clones, about 74% occurring once. CDR3 size: 13 residues. CDR1 SQVTM and CDR2 ANQGSEA come from the germline V gene. This receptor was taken from a man between 40 and 49 years old in good health and CMV-seropositive. The sequenced sample consisted of PBMCs. This rearrangement joins TRBV29-1 to TRBJ2-5; TRBD2 might be the D (6 bases). Matching the DNA end better, TRBJ2-7 makes the J call doubtful. This chain's CDR3 is CSVDGEGTYEQYF. DNA of the CDR3: TGCAGCGTTGACGGTGAGGGGACTTACGAGCAGTACTTC.